The TCR beta chain described here comes from a study of blood T cell repertoires in COVID-19 (dated by TCRdb to about 2020). At the level of the whole study: The collaborator samples originated in the United States, Italy and Spain and spanned the acute and convalescent phases of COVID-19. Sample metadata almost always included a de-identified subject ID, COVID-19 status, age in years and sex. Where available, HLA class I and class II types were taken from metadata supplied by the sample provider and were not determined by assay-based typing. The samples were drawn from two sources: the first 160 participants of the ongoing ImmuneRACE study, and approximately 1,300 subjects contributed by 6 global collaborators. The prospective study material was composed of cDNA or gDNA derived from T cells, B-cell-depleted T cells, or PBMCs. The dataset comprised deeply sampled blood TCRbeta repertoires from subjects exposed to, actively infected with, or recovered from COVID-19. The repertoires were released in a freely available public database meant as a resource for research on the immune response to SARS-CoV-2.

Remarks on this clone: What antigen it recognizes has not been identified. Per-base qualities were not stored, and no clone one base away is much larger.

The V end loses 1 base and the J end loses 4 bases, and a stretch of 23 bases separates them. Its CDR3 holds 19 amino acids, cysteine through phenylalanine. CDR3 DNA is the only sequence kept; it has 57 bases, read in frame from the first base. Based on the germline V gene, the CDR1 and CDR2 sequences are MDHEN and SYDVKM. TCRbeta CDR3 regions were amplified from genomic DNA using the immunoSEQ Assay, a bias-controlled multiplex PCR. On the study's bioinformatics: The number of nucleated cells in each sample was estimated by amplification of reference gene primers within the assay. To quantify the absolute abundance of each unique TCRbeta CDR3 rearrangement, sequence reads were collapsed and filtered. For each sample, productive Simpson clonality was calculated by taking the square root of Simpson's diversity index across productive rearrangements. This immuneACCESS table, as held by TCRdb, lists in-frame sequences with V and J called but not all clones. Of the missing ones, under half trace to an unresolved V gene in checked studies; the others have no known cause. V and J calls and clone size are copied from that table; D and trimming were computed from the DNA. This sample gives about 33,000 clones in total; 75% to 90% of them show up just once. The top ten hold 25% of the sample.

Overall results and qualifications from the work: The amount of clinical and demographic metadata varied by source and participant and was provided uncurated.

The collaborating institutions used their own protocols to collect whole blood in K2EDTA tubes. Collaborator samples were shipped for TCRbeta analysis as frozen whole blood, isolated PBMCs, or DNA extracted from either sample type. The clonotype comes from a woman older than 75 with active or convalescent COVID-19. The material sequenced was peripheral blood. The chain employs TRBV28 and TRBJ1-5; TRBD1 could be the D gene, as 5 bases match. The CDR3 amino acid sequence is: CASSLYNWAGRGGNQPQHF. The bases read TGTGCCAGCAGTTTATATAATTGGGCAGGAAGGGGTGGGAATCAGCCCCAGCATTTT.